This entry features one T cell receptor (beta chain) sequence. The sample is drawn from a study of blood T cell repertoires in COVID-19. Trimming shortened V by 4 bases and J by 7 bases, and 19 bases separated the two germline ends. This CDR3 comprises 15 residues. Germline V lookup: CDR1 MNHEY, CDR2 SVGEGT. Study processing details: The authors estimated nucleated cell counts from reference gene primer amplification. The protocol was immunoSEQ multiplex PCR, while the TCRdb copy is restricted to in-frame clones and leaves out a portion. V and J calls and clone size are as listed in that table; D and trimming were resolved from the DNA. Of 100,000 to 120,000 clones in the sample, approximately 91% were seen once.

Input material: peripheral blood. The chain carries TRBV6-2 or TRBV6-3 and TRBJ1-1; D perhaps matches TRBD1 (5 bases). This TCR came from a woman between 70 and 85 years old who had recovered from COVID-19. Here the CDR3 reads CASSSLGRPWFEAFF. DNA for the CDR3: TGTGCCAGCAGTTCTCTGGGGCGGCCCTGGTTTGAAGCTTTCTTT.